The 12 T cell receptor beta chains reported below all come from one sample, sequenced in a study of shared clonotypes between healthy human individuals (dated by TCRdb to about 2020). CD8 naive samples consisted of CD45RO-negative cells that were positively selected for CCR7, yielding a CD45RA+CCR7+ population without TemRA cells. Library preparation employed the immunoSEQ multiplex PCR assay. TCRdb retrieved this table from immuneACCESS and kept in-frame rearrangements only. Not all clones are present; in checked studies, unresolved V genes account for under half, and no reason is known for the remainder. In this sample the table shows hundreds of thousands of clones, 85% to 95% of which occur a single time. The ten largest clonotypes hold about 0.11% of the sample. Sequenced input: naive CD8+ T cells sorted from blood. This sample's cell subset or site label indicates: CD45RA+CCR7+. The origin of the receptors is a woman in her thirties in good health.

This chain joins TRBV5-6 and TRBJ1-6; no reliable D call. The CDR3 spans 17 residues. The V end was cut by 6 bases, the J end by 10 bases, with 26 bases between. Per germline, CDR1 SGHDT and CDR2 YYEEEE. CDR3 bases: TGTGCCAGCACCTATAAGGGAACAGAATTGGTGGAATCACCCCTCCACTTT. Its translation: CASTYKGTELVESPLHF.

The chain couples TRBV5-8 to TRBJ1-1, with no clear D. The V gene lost 10 bases and the J gene lost 2 bases, with 3 bases spanning the gap. CDR3 length: 9 residues. In germline, CDR1 is SGHTS, CDR2 YDEGEE. This CDR3 reads CAGNTEAFF. The CDR3 region has the DNA TGTGCCGGAAACACTGAAGCTTTCTTT.

V gene TRBV6-5 combines with J gene TRBJ2-7; 7 bases align to TRBD1. The CDR3 runs to 15 residues. Losses at the gene ends were 6 bases for V and 2 bases for J; bases not matched to a gene: 10. Germline CDR1 and CDR2: MNHEY and SVGAGI. The CDR3 spells CASRESGTATYEQYF. The CDR3 DNA reads as TGTGCCAGCAGGGAATCCGGGACAGCGACCTACGAGCAGTACTTC.

The V gene is TRBV28, the J gene TRBJ1-5, with D hard to call. Germline V CDR1 and CDR2: MDHEN, SYDVKM. Trimming left V 3 bases short and J 7 bases short, with 13 bases between. The CDR3 contains 14 residues. CDR3 DNA: TGTGCCAGCAGTTTGGTAGAACCGAGACAGCCCCAGCATTTT. Amino acids: CASSLVEPRQPQHF. Based on the CDR3 plus reference TRBV28 and TRBJ1-5, the full variable domain is DVKVTQSSRYLVKRTGEKVFLECVQDMDHENMFWYRQDPGLGLRLIYFSYDVKMKEKGDIPEGYSVSREKKERFSLILESASTNQTSMYLCASSLVEPRQPQHFGDGTRLSIL.

The chain has TRBV28 and TRBJ2-7; 12 bases are a match to TRBD2. The CDR3 length is 17 residues. The V segment lost 3 bases and the J segment 7 bases; nucleotides outside the gene matches: 13. Germline V gene data show CDR1 as MDHEN and CDR2 as SYDVKM. The CDR3 DNA reads as TGTGCCAGCAGTTTTGGACTAGCGGGAACGGGGGCTGGGGAGCAGTACTTC. Residues: CASSFGLAGTGAGEQYF.

This sequence joins TRBV14 and TRBJ2-7; no definite D call. V was trimmed by 3 bases and J by 2 bases, leaving 11 bases between them. CDR1 SGHDN and CDR2 FVKESK come from the germline V gene. This CDR3 spans 14 amino acids. The CDR3 region has the DNA TGTGCCAGCAGCCACGGAATTGGTGCCTACGAGCAGTACTTC. This encodes CASSHGIGAYEQYF.

The chain is built from TRBV2 and TRBJ2-4; perhaps TRBD1 as D (8 bases). V dropped 6 bases and J dropped 8 bases, with 14 bases sitting between them. The germline CDR1 and CDR2 sequences are SNHLY and FYNNEI. The CDR3 contains 13 residues. The chain's CDR3 is CASRTGEGDIQYF. CDR3 sequence (DNA): TGTGCCAGCAGGACAGGGGAGGGGGACATTCAGTACTTC.

About this clone itself: Other DNA sequences within the sample encode an identical CDR3. This chain joins TRBV7-9 and TRBJ1-5; weak D call: TRBD1 (5 bases). Per the germline V gene, CDR1 is SEHNR and CDR2 is FQNEAQ (reference sequence). This CDR3 spans 14 amino acids. Trimming pared 1 base from V and 3 bases from J, leaving 7 bases between. For the CDR3, the DNA is TGTGCCAGCAGCTTAGGGGGCAACAATCAGCCCCAGCATTTT. Encoded protein: CASSLGGNNQPQHF.

The DNA of the CDR3 is TGTGCCAGCATTAAGGACGCAAACACTGAAGCTTTCTTT. Amino acid sequence: CASIKDANTEAFF. J is TRBJ1-1 and V is TRBV2; D is unresolved. Between the trimmed V and J ends, which lost 7 bases and 2 bases, there was a span of 11 bases. The CDR3 runs 13 residues. Germline CDR1 is SNHLY and CDR2 is FYNNEI.

The gene calls are TRBV28 and TRBJ2-5; D gene ambiguous. This CDR3 has 15 residues. The V gene's germline CDR1 is MDHEN and CDR2 SYDVKM. V gave up 3 bases and J gave up 0 bases, with 11 bases separating them. The CDR3 spells CASSFPTEYQETQYF. As DNA, the CDR3 is TGTGCCAGCAGTTTCCCTACAGAGTACCAAGAGACCCAGTACTTC.

The chain uses TRBV6-6 and TRBJ2-7; D is ambiguous. The CDR3 runs 11 residues. Trimming left V 2 bases short and J 2 bases short, with 1 base between. CDR1 and CDR2 from the germline V gene are MNHNY and SVGAGI (reference sequence). CDR3 loop: CASSYAYEQYF. CDR3 nucleotides: TGTGCCAGCAGTTACGCCTACGAGCAGTACTTC.

The rearrangement links TRBV30 to TRBJ2-7, with 7 nucleotides matching TRBD1. The CDR3 covers 11 residues. Germline-derived CDR1 and CDR2 are GTSNPN and SVGIG (reference sequence). The V and J ends lost 5 bases and 3 bases, in that order; junction bases with no gene match: 1. The CDR3 spells CAWRDSYEQYF. The CDR3 bases are TGTGCCTGGCGGGACAGCTACGAGCAGTACTTC.